One and the same sample provided the 8 T cell receptor beta chains below, sequenced in a study of neurological immune-mediated disorders. One entry per CDR3 protein, called by TCRdb with MiXCR from the 5' RACE reads. The profile shows fewer than 55,000 distinct CDR3 sequences, about 6.9% of them singletons. The material sequenced was CD4+ T cells from blood. The receptor source for this set is a woman aged 40 to 55 in good health.

This clonotype has only one observation. The V call is TRBV20-1, the J call TRBJ2-1, with TRBD2 matching 13 bases. The CDR3 loop spans 15 amino acids. V was clipped by 8 bases and J by 5 bases; unmatched bases: 9. CDR1 DFQATT and CDR2 SNEGSKA come from the germline V gene (reference sequence). CDR3 sequence reads: CSQTQGLAGNNEQFF. The CDR3 bases are TGCAGTCAAACCCAGGGACTAGCGGGAAACAATGAGCAGTTCTTC.

Ten or more counts support this clonotype. The gene calls are TRBV29-1 and TRBJ2-2; the D gene is possibly TRBD2 (7 bases). Trimming stripped 4 bases from V and 5 bases from J, with 11 bases between. The CDR3 has 13 amino acids. Germline assignment: CDR1 SQVTM and CDR2 ANQGSEA. The DNA of the CDR3 is TGCAGCGTTGGGACAGCGGGGACCGGGGAGCTGTTTTTT. Its protein product is CSVGTAGTGELFF.

This clonotype has ten or more counts. The chain recombines TRBV2 with TRBJ2-1; TRBD2 matches at 9 bases. From germline, CDR1 is SNHLY and CDR2 FYNNEI. Losses at the gene ends were 7 bases for V and 6 bases for J; bases not matched to a gene: 10. This CDR3 is built from 15 residues. DNA for the CDR3: TGTGCCAGCACCTCGACTAGCGGTGTAGGCAATGAGCAGTTCTTC. Translated: CASTSTSGVGNEQFF. Together with reference TRBV2 and TRBJ2-1, the CDR3 gives the full variable domain: EPEVTQTPSHQVTQMGQEVILRCVPISNHLYFYWYRQILGQKVEFLVSFYNNEISEKSEIFDDQFSVERPDGSNFTLKIRSTKLEDSAMYFCASTSTSGVGNEQFFGPGTRLTVL.

This clonotype was counted at least ten times. V gene TRBV6-2 or TRBV6-3 combines with J gene TRBJ1-6, with D unclear. The CDR3 consists of 14 residues. The germline CDR1 and CDR2 sequences are MNHEY and SVGEGT. Trimming stripped 2 bases from V and 7 bases from J, with 9 bases between. The CDR3 is CASSYGWQNSPLHF. DNA for the CDR3: TGTGCCAGCAGTTACGGCTGGCAAAATTCACCCCTCCACTTT.

This clonotype has ten or more counts. The V call is TRBV5-1, the J call TRBJ1-1; possibly TRBD1 for D (5 bases). CDR1 SGHRS and CDR2 YFSETQ come from the germline V gene. The CDR3 sequence is 16 residues long. Trimming pared 4 bases from V and 1 base from J, leaving 17 bases between. The CDR3 region has the DNA TGCGCCAGCAGCCAAAACGCCGGGGCGCGGAACACTGAAGCTTTCTTT. Protein sequence: CASSQNAGARNTEAFF. The whole variable domain, remainder taken from reference TRBV5-1 and TRBJ1-1, is KAGVTQTPRYLIKTRGQQVTLSCSPISGHRSVSWYQQTPGQGLQFLFEYFSETQRNKGNFPGRFSGRQFSNSRSEMNVSTLELGDSALYLCASSQNAGARNTEAFFGQGTRLTVV.

This rearrangement joins TRBV15 to TRBJ2-7; 8 bases agree with TRBD1. V lost 5 bases and J lost 5; bases outside the gene matches: 5. This CDR3 is built from 13 residues. In germline, CDR1 is LNHNV, CDR2 YYDKDF (reference sequence). CDR3 loop: CATSPMDRDEQYF. CDR3 coding DNA: TGTGCCACCAGCCCTATGGACAGGGACGAGCAGTACTTC.

At least ten counts were recorded for this clonotype. V gene TRBV7-2 combines with J gene TRBJ2-3; 7 positions match TRBD2. V lost 4 bases and J lost 4; bases outside the gene matches: 11. Germline CDR1 is SGHTA and CDR2 is FQGNSA. CDR3 length: 16 residues. The CDR3 DNA reads TGTGCCAGCAGCTCCATGGCGGGAGTAGGGCCAGATACGCAGTATTTT. Protein sequence: CASSSMAGVGPDTQYF.

This clonotype was detected ten times or more. V usage is TRBV15 and J usage is TRBJ2-7; D possibly corresponds to TRBD1 (5 bases). The germline CDR1 and CDR2 sequences are LNHNV and YYDKDF (reference sequence). CDR3 size: 13 residues. V was cut by 1 base and J by 3 bases, with 7 bases left in between. Here the CDR3 DNA reads TGTGCCACCAGCAGAGCGCAGGGCTACGAGCAGTACTTC. Translation gives CATSRAQGYEQYF.